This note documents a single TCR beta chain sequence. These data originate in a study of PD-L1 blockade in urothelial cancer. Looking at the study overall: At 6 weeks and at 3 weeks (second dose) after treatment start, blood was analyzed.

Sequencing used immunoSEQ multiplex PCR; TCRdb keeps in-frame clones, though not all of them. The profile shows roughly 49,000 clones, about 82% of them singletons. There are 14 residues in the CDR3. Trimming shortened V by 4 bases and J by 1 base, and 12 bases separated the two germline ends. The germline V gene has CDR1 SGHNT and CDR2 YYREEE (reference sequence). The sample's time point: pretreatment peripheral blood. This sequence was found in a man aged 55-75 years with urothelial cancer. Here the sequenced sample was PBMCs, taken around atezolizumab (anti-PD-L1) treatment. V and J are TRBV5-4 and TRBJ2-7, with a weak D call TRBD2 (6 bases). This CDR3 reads CASSTERVSYEQYF. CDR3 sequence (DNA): TGTGCCAGCAGCACCGAGCGGGTGTCCTACGAGCAGTACTTC.